This TCR beta chain comes out of a study of blood T cell repertoires in COVID-19. Clones were read by immunoSEQ multiplex PCR, and TCRdb kept only the in-frame ones, dropping some. The sample lists some 180,000 clones; roughly 88% were seen once. In germline, CDR1 is GTSNPN, CDR2 SVGIG (reference sequence). Deletions cut 1 base from V and 3 bases from J, with 13 bases between. The CDR3 has 14 residues. Material: peripheral blood. The source is a human donor in a cohort sampled during active COVID-19. The genes are TRBV30 and TRBJ2-7; TRBD2 might be the D (6 bases). The CDR3 DNA is TGTGCCTGGAGTGGGGCGGGGAAGGGCTACGAGCAGTACTTC. It yields the protein CAWSGAGKGYEQYF.